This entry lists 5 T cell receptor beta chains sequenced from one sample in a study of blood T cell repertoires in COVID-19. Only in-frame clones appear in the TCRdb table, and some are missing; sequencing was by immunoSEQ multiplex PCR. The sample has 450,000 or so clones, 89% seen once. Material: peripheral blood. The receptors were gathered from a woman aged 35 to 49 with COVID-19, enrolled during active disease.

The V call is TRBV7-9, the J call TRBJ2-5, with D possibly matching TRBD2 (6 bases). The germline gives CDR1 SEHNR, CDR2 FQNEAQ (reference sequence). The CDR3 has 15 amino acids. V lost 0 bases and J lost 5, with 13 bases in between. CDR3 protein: CASSLATSAGETQYF. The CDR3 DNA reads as TGTGCCAGCAGCTTAGCCACCTCTGCGGGGGAGACCCAGTACTTC.

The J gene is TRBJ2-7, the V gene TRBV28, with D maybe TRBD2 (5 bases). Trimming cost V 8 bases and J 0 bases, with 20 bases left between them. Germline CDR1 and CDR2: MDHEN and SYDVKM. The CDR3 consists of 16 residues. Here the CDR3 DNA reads TGTGCCAGCGGATCCTTTCTAGCCGAGAGCTCCTACGAGCAGTACTTC. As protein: CASGSFLAESSYEQYF.

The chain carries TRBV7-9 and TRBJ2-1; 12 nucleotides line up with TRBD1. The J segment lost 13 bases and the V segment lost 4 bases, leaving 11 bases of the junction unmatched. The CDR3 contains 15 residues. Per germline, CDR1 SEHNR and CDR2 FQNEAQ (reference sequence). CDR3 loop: CASSSFPGQGASQFF. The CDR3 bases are TGTGCCAGCAGCTCCTTTCCGGGACAGGGGGCGTCCCAGTTCTTC.

DNA for the CDR3: TGTGCCAGCAGCGTAGCGTCCGGGGAACCCACAGATACGCAGTATTTT. It codes for CASSVASGEPTDTQYF. The genes are TRBV9 and TRBJ2-3; perhaps TRBD2 as D (5 bases). V gave up 0 bases and J gave up 2 bases, with 13 bases separating them. Germline V gene sequence: CDR1 SGDLS, CDR2 YYNGEE. This CDR3 comprises 16 residues.

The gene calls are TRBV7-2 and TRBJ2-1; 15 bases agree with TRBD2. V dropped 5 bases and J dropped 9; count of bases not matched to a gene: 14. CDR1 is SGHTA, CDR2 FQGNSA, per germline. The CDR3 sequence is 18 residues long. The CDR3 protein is CASSPRTSGGASVVEQFF. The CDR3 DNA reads TGTGCCAGCAGCCCCCGGACTAGCGGGGGGGCCTCGGTCGTTGAGCAGTTCTTC.